The source of this T cell receptor beta chain is a study of blood T cell repertoires in COVID-19. The CDR3 spans 15 residues. Trimming cost V 0 bases and J 11 bases; bases outside gene matches: 8. Germline V lookup: CDR1 SGHKS, CDR2 YYEKEE (reference sequence). Authors' analysis steps: Amplified reference gene primers provided the basis for estimating nucleated cell counts. This table comes from immunoSEQ multiplex PCR, and its TCRdb copy is limited to in-frame clones, with some not included. The DNA gave D and trimming, while V, J and clone size come from that table. The sample includes roughly 71,000 clones, approximately 88% of them seen just once.

The chain is built from TRBV5-5 and TRBJ1-4; 9 positions match TRBD1. The source is a man aged 45-60 years with acute or convalescent COVID-19. The sample consisted of peripheral blood. This CDR3 reads CASSLVGTGIMKLFF. In DNA form, the CDR3 reads TGTGCCAGCAGCTTGGTAGGGACAGGGATTATGAAACTGTTTTTT.